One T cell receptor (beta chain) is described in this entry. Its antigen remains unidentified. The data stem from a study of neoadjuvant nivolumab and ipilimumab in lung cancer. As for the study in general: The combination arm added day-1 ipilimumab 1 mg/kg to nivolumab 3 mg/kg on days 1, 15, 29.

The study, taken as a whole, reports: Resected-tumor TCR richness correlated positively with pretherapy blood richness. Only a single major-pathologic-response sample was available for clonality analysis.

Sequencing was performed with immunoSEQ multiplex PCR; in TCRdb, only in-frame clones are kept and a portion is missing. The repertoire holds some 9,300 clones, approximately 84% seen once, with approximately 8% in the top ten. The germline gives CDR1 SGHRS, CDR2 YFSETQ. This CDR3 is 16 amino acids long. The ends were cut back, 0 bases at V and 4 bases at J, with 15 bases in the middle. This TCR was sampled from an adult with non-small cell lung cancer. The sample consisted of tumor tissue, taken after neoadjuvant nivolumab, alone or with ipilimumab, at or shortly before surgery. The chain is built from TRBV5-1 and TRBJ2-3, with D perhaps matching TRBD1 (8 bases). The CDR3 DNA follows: TGCGCCAGCAGCTTGGAGTGGACAGGGAGGGCAGATACGCAGTATTTT. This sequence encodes CASSLEWTGRADTQYF.